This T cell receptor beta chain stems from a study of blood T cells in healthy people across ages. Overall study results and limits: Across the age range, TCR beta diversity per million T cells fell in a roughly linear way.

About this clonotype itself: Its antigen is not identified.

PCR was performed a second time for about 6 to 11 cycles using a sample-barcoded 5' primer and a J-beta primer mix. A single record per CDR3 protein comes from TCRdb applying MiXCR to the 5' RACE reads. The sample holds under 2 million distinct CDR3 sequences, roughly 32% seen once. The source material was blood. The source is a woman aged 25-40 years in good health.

In nucleotides, the CDR3 is TGCAGCTATATGAGGAGACGGGGGGGAGGTGAAAAACTGTTTTTT. This encodes CSYMRRRGGGEKLFF. The V and J genes are TRBV29-1 and TRBJ1-4, with TRBD1 as a possible D gene (5 bases). Germline V lookup: CDR1 SQVTM, CDR2 ANQGSEA. The CDR3 contains 15 residues. Trimming cost V 8 bases and J 7 bases, with 23 bases left between them.